This T cell receptor beta chain was sequenced during a study of blood T cell repertoires in COVID-19. Overall study context: Spain, Italy and the United States supplied samples that represented acute and convalescent COVID-19. From T cells, B-cell-depleted T cells, or PBMCs came the material, which was cDNA or gDNA.

In the source study's methods: Amplifying reference gene primers gave estimates of nucleated cell counts. TCRdb keeps only in-frame clones here, not all; method: immunoSEQ multiplex PCR. V, J and clone size are taken as reported in that table, and D and trimming were inferred from the DNA itself. The sample includes about 44,000 clones, roughly 88% of them seen just once. The germline V and J ends were trimmed by 6 bases and 7 bases, with 18 bases remaining between them. Germline V gene lookup returns CDR1 LNHDA and CDR2 SQIVND (reference sequence). The CDR3 sequence is 14 residues long. The gene calls are TRBV19 and TRBJ2-5; tentatively, D is TRBD2 (5 bases). Sequencing used peripheral blood. This TCR was recovered from a woman aged 40 to 50 with acute or convalescent COVID-19. The CDR3 bases are TGTGCCAGTAGCCCTGCGGGCCGCCCGTGGACCCAGTACTTC. Protein: CASSPAGRPWTQYF.